This T cell receptor (beta chain) was retrieved from a study of cytomegalovirus exposure and HLA in healthy donors. Comment on this clone: Its cognate antigen is unknown.

Per germline, CDR1 ENHRY and CDR2 SYGVKD. CDR3 length: 13 residues. V lost 7 bases and J 4 bases, leaving 13 bases between the germline ends. Regarding the study as a whole: Per published accounts, TCR beta sequences correctly predicted the HLA-A and HLA-B alleles of most subjects. A later analysis by the authors found several of the most significant clusters apparently linked to common viral pathogens.

The PCR ran on 60 Vbeta and 13 Jbeta primers. The assay was immunoSEQ multiplex PCR, and TCRdb's table has in-frame clones only and misses some. The sample lists fewer than 200,000 clones, more than 65% seen once, with about 2.9% in the top ten. This TCR came from a woman aged 40 to 50 in good health and CMV-seropositive. The V and J genes are TRBV10-3 and TRBJ2-5; D gene ambiguous. The sequencing sample was made of PBMCs. CDR3 sequence: CAITGLPGETQYF. The DNA for the CDR3 is TGTGCCATCACTGGCTTACCGGGAGAGACCCAGTACTTC.